One sample yielded the 18 T cell receptor beta chains listed below, sequenced in a study of blood T cell repertoires in COVID-19. Sequencing was performed with immunoSEQ multiplex PCR; in TCRdb, only in-frame clones are kept and a portion is missing. This table has hundreds of thousands of clones, about four fifths appearing once. Sequencing was done on a sample of peripheral blood. Receptors originate from a woman aged 80 or older with COVID-19, enrolled during active disease.

The chain combines TRBV9 with TRBJ2-1; 12 bases are shared with TRBD2. Trimming at V came to 0 bases and at J to 8 bases, leaving 9 bases not matched to a gene. This CDR3 region has 17 residues. Germline assignment: CDR1 SGDLS and CDR2 YYNGEE. CDR3 sequence reads: CASSVGLLGTSGYEQFF. CDR3 coding DNA: TGTGCCAGCAGCGTAGGGCTCCTCGGGACTAGCGGGTATGAGCAGTTCTTC.

DNA for the CDR3: TGCGCCAGCAGCCAGGGGGACACCCGGCCCTATAATTCACCCCTCCACTTT. It specifies CASSQGDTRPYNSPLHF. The V gene is TRBV4-1, the J gene TRBJ1-6; D may be TRBD1 (6 bases). The CDR3 loop spans 17 amino acids. The germline CDR1 and CDR2 sequences are MGHRA and YSYEKL. Trimming took 3 bases from V and 2 from J, leaving 14 bases between them.

The sample holds a few counts of this clone. The gene calls are TRBV5-1 and TRBJ2-3; TRBD2 agrees at 9 bases. The ends lost 0 bases at V and 4 bases at J; junction bases unmatched: 9. This CDR3 spans 17 amino acids. Germline V gene sequence: CDR1 SGHRS, CDR2 YFSETQ. The chain's CDR3 is CASSLELGSGSADTQYF. The CDR3 DNA reads TGCGCCAGCAGCTTGGAGTTGGGTAGCGGGAGTGCAGATACGCAGTATTTT.

This chain links TRBV29-1 with TRBJ2-1; TRBD2 might be the D (6 bases). CDR1 is SQVTM, CDR2 ANQGSEA, per germline. This CDR3 region has 12 residues. CDR3 region: CSYGSSYNEQFF. CDR3 in DNA: TGCAGTTACGGGAGCTCCTACAATGAGCAGTTCTTC.

V gene TRBV9 combines with J gene TRBJ1-2, with 7 positions matching TRBD1. V dropped 0 bases and J dropped 3; count of bases not matched to a gene: 2. Germline lookup yields CDR1 SGDLS and CDR2 YYNGEE. The CDR3 has 14 residues. The CDR3: CASSVEGADYGYTF. The CDR3 region has the DNA TGTGCCAGCAGCGTAGAGGGGGCCGACTATGGCTACACCTTC.

The chain links TRBV10-3 to TRBJ2-5; maybe TRBD2 (5 bases). This CDR3 is built from 12 residues. Germline V gene data show CDR1 as ENHRY and CDR2 as SYGVKD. V lost 8 bases, J lost 5 bases, and 12 bases lay in between. The CDR3, as DNA: TGTGCCATCGCGGAACTAGTTGAGACCCAGTACTTC. This encodes CAIAELVETQYF.

The genes are TRBV7-8 and TRBJ1-5, with D possibly being TRBD1 (5 bases). Deletions cut 0 bases from V and 8 bases from J, with 20 bases between. The CDR3 is made up of 17 amino acids. The germline V gene encodes CDR1 SGHVS and CDR2 FQNEAQ. The CDR3 protein is CASSLASGESGRKPQHF. In DNA form, the CDR3 reads TGTGCCAGCAGCTTAGCGAGCGGGGAATCAGGGAGGAAGCCCCAGCATTTT.

The chain links TRBV7-2 to TRBJ2-3; 8 nucleotides agree with TRBD1. From germline, CDR1 is SGHTA and CDR2 FQGNSA. Trimming took 5 bases from V and 6 from J; bases not matched to a gene: 16. The CDR3 runs 17 residues. The CDR3 DNA sequence: TGTGCCAGCAGCCGGAGGGGTCGGACAGGGATTTTGGATACGCAGTATTTT. Translated, it gives CASSRRGRTGILDTQYF.

This chain connects TRBV6-5 to TRBJ1-2; 7 bases align to TRBD1. With 5 bases clipped from V and 12 bases from J, the junction kept 15 bases outside the gene matches. CDR1 is MNHEY, CDR2 SVGAGI, per germline. The CDR3 contains 14 residues. CDR3 sequence: CASSSGGGPVVNTF. Written as DNA, the CDR3 is TGTGCCAGCAGTAGCGGAGGGGGCCCGGTTGTGAACACCTTC.

The CDR3 region has the DNA TGTGCCAGCAGCTTGACAGAAAACACCATATATTTT. It encodes CASSLTENTIYF. The chain joins TRBV7-9 to TRBJ1-3; D might be TRBD1 (5 bases). The V and J ends lost 3 bases and 6 bases respectively, with 6 bases between them. Germline V lookup: CDR1 SEHNR, CDR2 FQNEAQ (reference sequence). This CDR3 has 12 amino acids. The complete variable domain, with remaining parts taken from reference TRBV7-9 and TRBJ1-3, reads DTGVSQNPRHKITKRGQNVTFRCDPISEHNRLYWYRQTLGQGPEFLTYFQNEAQLEKSRLLSDRFSAERPKGSFSTLEIQRTEQGDSAMYLCASSLTENTIYFGEGSWLTVV.

The chain employs TRBV29-1 and TRBJ2-7; tentatively, D is TRBD2 (6 bases). The CDR3 consists of 11 residues. Per germline, CDR1 SQVTM and CDR2 ANQGSEA. The ends were cut back, 6 bases at V and 5 bases at J, with 11 bases in the middle. The CDR3 is CSVGGNNEQYF. CDR3 sequence (DNA): TGCAGCGTGGGGGGAAACAACGAGCAGTACTTC.

The chain combines TRBV5-4 with TRBJ2-7, with 11 positions matching TRBD2. Germline CDR1 and CDR2: SGHNT and YYREEE (reference sequence). V dropped 4 bases and J dropped 7; count of bases not matched to a gene: 7. CDR3 length equals 14 residues. In DNA, the CDR3 is TGTGCCAGCAGCCCACTAGCGGGAGTGGGGGAGCAGTACTTC. It translates to CASSPLAGVGEQYF.

The chain links TRBV27 to TRBJ1-1; D perhaps matches TRBD1 (5 bases). Germline values: CDR1 MNHEY, CDR2 SMNVEV (reference sequence). The CDR3 runs to 14 residues. Trimming left V 5 bases short and J 1 base short, with 11 bases between. In DNA, the CDR3 is TGTGCCAGCAGTCCCAGAGGACAGAACACTGAAGCTTTCTTT. Protein product: CASSPRGQNTEAFF.

This chain uses TRBV13 with TRBJ1-4; TRBD1 matches at 7 bases. V shed 2 bases and J 0 bases; nucleotides not matched to a gene: 12. Germline CDR1 and CDR2: PRHDT and FYEKMQ (reference sequence). This CDR3 has 19 amino acids. Here the CDR3 reads CASSLRRQGGPATNEKLFF. CDR3 nucleotides: TGTGCCAGCAGCTTAAGGCGACAGGGAGGTCCTGCAACTAATGAAAAACTGTTTTTT.

CDR3 protein: CASSEGDGRRYEQYF. For the CDR3, the DNA is TGTGCCAGCAGCGAGGGGGACGGCCGACGGTACGAGCAGTACTTC. This chain links TRBV9 with TRBJ2-7, with D perhaps matching TRBD1 (6 bases). Trimming pared 3 bases from V and 4 bases from J, leaving 17 bases between. Per the germline V gene, CDR1 is SGDLS and CDR2 is YYNGEE. The CDR3 sequence is 15 residues long.

The chain links TRBV7-3 to TRBJ2-1, with 9 bases fitting TRBD1. Germline V gene sequence: CDR1 SGHTA, CDR2 FQGTGA. CDR3 length: 15 residues. The ends lost 5 bases at V and 0 bases at J; junction bases unmatched: 2. As DNA, the CDR3 is TGTGCCAGCAGCCAGACAGGGGGCTCCTACAATGAGCAGTTCTTC. As protein: CASSQTGGSYNEQFF.

This clone was recorded only once. V gene TRBV10-2 combines with J gene TRBJ1-2, with TRBD1 matching over 12 bases. This CDR3 spans 15 amino acids. Losses at the gene ends were 6 bases for V and 5 bases for J; bases not matched to a gene: 7. CDR1 WSHSY and CDR2 SAAADI come from the germline V gene. Here the CDR3 reads CASSNRDRGLYGYTF. Here the CDR3 DNA reads TGCGCCAGCAGCAACCGGGACAGGGGGCTGTATGGCTACACCTTC.

The chain combines TRBV7-2 with TRBJ1-6; 10 bases are shared with TRBD1. Germline loops: CDR1 SGHTA, CDR2 FQGNSA. This CDR3 is built from 14 residues. J lost 9 bases, V lost 5 bases, and 4 bases had no gene match. The CDR3: CASSMDRGSSPLHF. The CDR3 region has the DNA TGTGCCAGCAGCATGGACAGGGGGAGTTCACCCCTCCACTTT.